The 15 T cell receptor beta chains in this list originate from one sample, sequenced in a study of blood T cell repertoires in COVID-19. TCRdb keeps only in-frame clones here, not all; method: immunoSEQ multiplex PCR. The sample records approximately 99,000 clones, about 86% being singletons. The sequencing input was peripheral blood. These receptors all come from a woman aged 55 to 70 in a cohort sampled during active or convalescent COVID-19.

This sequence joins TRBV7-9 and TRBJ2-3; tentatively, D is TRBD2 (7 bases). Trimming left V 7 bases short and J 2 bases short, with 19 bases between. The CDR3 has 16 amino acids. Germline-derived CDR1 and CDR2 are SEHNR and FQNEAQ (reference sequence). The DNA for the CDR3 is TGTGCCAGCACCCACTCCGTCGGGGGGCTCACAGATACGCAGTATTTT. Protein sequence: CASTHSVGGLTDTQYF.

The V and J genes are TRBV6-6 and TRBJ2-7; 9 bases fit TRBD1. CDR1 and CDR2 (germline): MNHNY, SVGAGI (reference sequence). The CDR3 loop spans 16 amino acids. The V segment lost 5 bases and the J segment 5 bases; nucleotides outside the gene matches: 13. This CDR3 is CASSRAVGTGFNEQYF. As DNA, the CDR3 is TGTGCCAGCAGTCGAGCCGTCGGGACAGGGTTCAACGAGCAGTACTTC.

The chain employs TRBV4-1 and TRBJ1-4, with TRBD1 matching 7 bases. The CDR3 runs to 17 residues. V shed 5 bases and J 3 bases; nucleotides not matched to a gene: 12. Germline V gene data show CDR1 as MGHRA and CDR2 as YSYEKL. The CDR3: CASSLTGAATANEKLFF. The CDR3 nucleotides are TGCGCCAGCAGCTTAACAGGGGCCGCGACGGCTAATGAAAAACTGTTTTTT.

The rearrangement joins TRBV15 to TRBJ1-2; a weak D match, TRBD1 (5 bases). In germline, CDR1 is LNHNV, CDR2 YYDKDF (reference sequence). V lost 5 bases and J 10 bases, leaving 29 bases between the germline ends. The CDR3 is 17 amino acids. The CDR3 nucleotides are TGTGCCACCAGCCCCCTGGCAGGGAGGTACCCCTATTACCCCTACACCTTC. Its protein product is CATSPLAGRYPYYPYTF.

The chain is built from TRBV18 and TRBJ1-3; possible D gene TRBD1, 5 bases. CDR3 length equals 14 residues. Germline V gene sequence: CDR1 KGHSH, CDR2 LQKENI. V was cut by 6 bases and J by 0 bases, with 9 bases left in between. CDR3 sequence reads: CASSPRDSGNTIYF. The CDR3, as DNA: TGTGCCAGCTCTCCCAGGGACTCTGGAAACACCATATATTTT.

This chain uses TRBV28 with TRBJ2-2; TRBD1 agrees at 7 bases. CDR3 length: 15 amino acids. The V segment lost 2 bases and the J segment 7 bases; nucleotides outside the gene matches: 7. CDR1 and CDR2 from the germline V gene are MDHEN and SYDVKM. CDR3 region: CASSLLQGTGGELFF. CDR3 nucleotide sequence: TGTGCCAGCAGTTTACTACAGGGGACGGGCGGGGAGCTGTTTTTT.

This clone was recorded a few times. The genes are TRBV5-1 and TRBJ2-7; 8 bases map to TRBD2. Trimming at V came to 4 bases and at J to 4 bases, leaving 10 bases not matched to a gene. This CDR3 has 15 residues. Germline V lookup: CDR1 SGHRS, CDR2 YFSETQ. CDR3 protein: CASSHPQRGLYEQYF. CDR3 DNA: TGCGCCAGCAGCCACCCTCAGCGGGGGTTGTACGAGCAGTACTTC.

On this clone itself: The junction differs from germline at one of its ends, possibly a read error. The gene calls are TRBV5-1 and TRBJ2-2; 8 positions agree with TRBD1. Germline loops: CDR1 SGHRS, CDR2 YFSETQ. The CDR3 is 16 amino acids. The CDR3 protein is CASSLKAGGNTEELFF. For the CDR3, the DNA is TGCGCCAGCAGCTTGAAGGCAGGGGGCAATACCGAGGAGCTGTTTTTT.

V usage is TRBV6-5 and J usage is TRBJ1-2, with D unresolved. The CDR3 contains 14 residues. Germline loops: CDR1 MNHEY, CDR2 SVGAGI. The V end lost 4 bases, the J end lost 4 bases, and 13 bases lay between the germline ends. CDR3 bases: TGTGCCAGCAGTTCCACCTCGGAGGGCTATGGCTACACCTTC. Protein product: CASSSTSEGYGYTF.

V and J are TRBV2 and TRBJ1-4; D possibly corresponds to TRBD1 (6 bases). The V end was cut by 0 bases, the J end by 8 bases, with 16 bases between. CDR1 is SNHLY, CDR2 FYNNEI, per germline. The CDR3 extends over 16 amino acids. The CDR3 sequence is CASSEAWSGVGEKLFF. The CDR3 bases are TGTGCCAGCAGTGAAGCGTGGTCAGGGGTAGGAGAAAAACTGTTTTTT.

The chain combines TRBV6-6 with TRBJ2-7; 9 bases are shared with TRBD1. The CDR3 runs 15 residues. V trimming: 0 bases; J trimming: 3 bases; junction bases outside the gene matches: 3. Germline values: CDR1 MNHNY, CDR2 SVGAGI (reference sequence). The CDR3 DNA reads TGTGCCAGCAGTTACTCGATGACAGGGGGCTACGAGCAGTACTTC. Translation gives CASSYSMTGGYEQYF.

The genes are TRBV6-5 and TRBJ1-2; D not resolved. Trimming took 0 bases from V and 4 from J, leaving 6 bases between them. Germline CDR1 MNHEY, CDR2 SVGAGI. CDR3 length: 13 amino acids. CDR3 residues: CASSYSNSYGYTF. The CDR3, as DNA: TGTGCCAGCAGTTACTCGAATAGCTATGGCTACACCTTC.

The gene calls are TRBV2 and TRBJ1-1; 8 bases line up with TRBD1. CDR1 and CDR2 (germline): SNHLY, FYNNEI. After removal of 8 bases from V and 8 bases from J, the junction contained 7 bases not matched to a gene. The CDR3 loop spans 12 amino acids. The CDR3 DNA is TGTGCCAGCGGTCAGGGGGCACGGGAAGCTTTCTTT. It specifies CASGQGAREAFF.

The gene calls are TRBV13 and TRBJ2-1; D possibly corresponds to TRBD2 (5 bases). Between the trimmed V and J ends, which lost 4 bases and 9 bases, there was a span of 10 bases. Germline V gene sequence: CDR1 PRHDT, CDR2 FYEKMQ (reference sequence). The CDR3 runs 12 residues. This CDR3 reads CASSSNRGEQFF. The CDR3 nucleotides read TGTGCCAGCAGCTCCAATCGGGGTGAGCAGTTCTTC. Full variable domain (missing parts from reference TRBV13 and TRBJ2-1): AAGVIQSPRHLIKEKRETATLKCYPIPRHDTVYWYQQGPGQDPQFLISFYEKMQSDKGSIPDRFSAQQFSDYHSELNMSSLELGDSALYFCASSSNRGEQFFGPGTRLTVL.

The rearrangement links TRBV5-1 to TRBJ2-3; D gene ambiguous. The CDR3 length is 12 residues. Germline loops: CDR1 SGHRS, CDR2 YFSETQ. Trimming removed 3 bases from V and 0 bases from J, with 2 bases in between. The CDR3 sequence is CASSSSTDTQYF. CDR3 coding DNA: TGCGCCAGCAGCTCTAGCACAGATACGCAGTATTTT.